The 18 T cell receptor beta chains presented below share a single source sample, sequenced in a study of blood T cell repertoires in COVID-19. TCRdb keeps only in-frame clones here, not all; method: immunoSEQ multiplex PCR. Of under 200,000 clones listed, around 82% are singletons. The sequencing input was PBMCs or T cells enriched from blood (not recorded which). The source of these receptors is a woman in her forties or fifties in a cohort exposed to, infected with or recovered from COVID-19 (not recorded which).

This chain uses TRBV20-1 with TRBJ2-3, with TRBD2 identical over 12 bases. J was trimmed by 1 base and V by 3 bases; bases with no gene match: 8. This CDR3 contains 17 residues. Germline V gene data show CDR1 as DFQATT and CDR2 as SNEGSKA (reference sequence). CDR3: CSASTSGGSWGTDTQYF. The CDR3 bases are TGCAGTGCTAGTACTAGCGGGGGGAGTTGGGGCACAGATACGCAGTATTTT.

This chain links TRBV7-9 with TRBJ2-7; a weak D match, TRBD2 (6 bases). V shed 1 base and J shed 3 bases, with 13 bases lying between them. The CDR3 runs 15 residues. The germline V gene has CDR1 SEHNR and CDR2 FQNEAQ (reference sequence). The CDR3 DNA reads TGTGCCAGCAGCTTAGGAGGAGGGGCCCTCTACGAGCAGTACTTC. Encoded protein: CASSLGGGALYEQYF.

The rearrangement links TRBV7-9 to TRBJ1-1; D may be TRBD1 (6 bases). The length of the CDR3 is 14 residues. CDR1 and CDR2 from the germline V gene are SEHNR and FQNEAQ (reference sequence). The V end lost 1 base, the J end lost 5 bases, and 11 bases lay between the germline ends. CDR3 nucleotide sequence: TGTGCCAGCAGCTTAGATGCAGGGGCGACTGAAGCTTTCTTT. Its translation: CASSLDAGATEAFF.

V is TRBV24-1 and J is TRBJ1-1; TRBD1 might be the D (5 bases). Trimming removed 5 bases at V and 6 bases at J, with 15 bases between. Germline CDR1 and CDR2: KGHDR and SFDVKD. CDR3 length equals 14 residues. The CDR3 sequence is CATSGAGGDAEAFF. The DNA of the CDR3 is TGTGCCACCAGTGGTGCGGGGGGTGACGCTGAAGCTTTCTTT.

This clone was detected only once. The CDR3 sequence: CASSLFPSGSADTQYF. CDR3 bases: TGTGCCAGCAGTTTATTCCCTAGCGGGAGCGCAGATACGCAGTATTTT. This chain links TRBV27 with TRBJ2-3, with 10 bases matching TRBD2. The V and J ends lost 1 base and 4 bases, in that order; junction bases with no gene match: 5. The germline gives CDR1 MNHEY, CDR2 SMNVEV (reference sequence). The CDR3 totals 16 residues.

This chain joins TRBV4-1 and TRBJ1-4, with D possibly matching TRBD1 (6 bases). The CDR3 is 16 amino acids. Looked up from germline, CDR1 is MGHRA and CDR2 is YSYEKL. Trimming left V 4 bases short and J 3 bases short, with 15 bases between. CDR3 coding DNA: TGCGCCAGCAGCCCACAACCACAGGGCCCTAATGAAAAACTGTTTTTT. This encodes CASSPQPQGPNEKLFF.

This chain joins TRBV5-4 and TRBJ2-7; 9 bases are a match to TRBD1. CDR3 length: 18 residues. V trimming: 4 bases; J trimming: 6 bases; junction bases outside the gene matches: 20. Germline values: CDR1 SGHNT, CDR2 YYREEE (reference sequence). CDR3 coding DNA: TGTGCCAGCAGCCGAGGACAGGGGAGGTCGGGGGGAGGTCGCGAGCAGTACTTC. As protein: CASSRGQGRSGGGREQYF.

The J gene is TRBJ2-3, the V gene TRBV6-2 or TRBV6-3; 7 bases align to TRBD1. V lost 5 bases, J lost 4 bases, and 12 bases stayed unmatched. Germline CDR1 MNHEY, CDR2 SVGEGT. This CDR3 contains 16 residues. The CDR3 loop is CASSLSPGTGADTQYF. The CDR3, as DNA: TGTGCCAGCAGTCTTTCGCCAGGAACAGGGGCAGATACGCAGTATTTT.

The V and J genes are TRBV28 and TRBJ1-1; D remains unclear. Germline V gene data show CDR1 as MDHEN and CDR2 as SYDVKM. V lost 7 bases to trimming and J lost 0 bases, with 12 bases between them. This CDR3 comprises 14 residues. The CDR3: CASMSWALNTEAFF. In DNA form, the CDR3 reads TGTGCCAGCATGTCCTGGGCCCTGAACACTGAAGCTTTCTTT.

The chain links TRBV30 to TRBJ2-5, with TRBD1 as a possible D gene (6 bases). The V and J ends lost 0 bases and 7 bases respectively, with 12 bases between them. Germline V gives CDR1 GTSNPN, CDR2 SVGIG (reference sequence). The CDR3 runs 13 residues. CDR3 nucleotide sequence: TGTGCCTGGAGTGTGGCAGGGGTAGTGACCCAGTACTTC. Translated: CAWSVAGVVTQYF.

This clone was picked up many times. DNA for the CDR3: TGTGCCAGCAGCCATCTACAGGGTTGGGGCTACACCTTC. The encoded protein is CASSHLQGWGYTF. The chain joins TRBV11-1 to TRBJ1-2; maybe TRBD1 (6 bases). Germline CDR1 reads SGHAT; CDR2 reads FQDESV (reference sequence). The CDR3 has 13 amino acids. V lost 5 bases to trimming and J lost 8 bases, with 15 bases between them.

The CDR3: CASSYIGLFYEQYF. The CDR3 DNA reads TGTGCCAGCAGTTACATCGGACTTTTCTACGAGCAGTACTTC. The rearrangement links TRBV6-7 to TRBJ2-7, with a weak D call TRBD2 (5 bases). TRBV6-7 is treated as an ORF (open reading frame) with a function not yet certain. V was trimmed by 2 bases and J by 3 bases, leaving 11 bases between them. The CDR3 consists of 14 residues.

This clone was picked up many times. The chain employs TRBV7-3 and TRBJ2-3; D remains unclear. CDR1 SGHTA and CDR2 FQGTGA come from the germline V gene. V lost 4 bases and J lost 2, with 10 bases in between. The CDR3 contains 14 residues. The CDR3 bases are TGTGCCAGCAGCTCGACTGCCACCACAGATACGCAGTATTTT. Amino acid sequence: CASSSTATTDTQYF.

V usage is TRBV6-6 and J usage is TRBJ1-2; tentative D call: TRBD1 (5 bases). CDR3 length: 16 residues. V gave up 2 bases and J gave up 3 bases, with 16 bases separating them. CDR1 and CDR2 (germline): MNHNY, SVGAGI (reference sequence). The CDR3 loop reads CASSYDSLARDYGYTF. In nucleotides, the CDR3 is TGTGCCAGCAGTTACGATAGCTTAGCCAGGGACTATGGCTACACCTTC.

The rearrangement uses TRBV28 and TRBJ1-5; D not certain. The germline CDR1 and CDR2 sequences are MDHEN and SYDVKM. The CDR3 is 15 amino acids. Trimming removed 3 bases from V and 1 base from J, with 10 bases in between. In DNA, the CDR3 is TGTGCCAGCAGTTTTAGCGGAGGAAGCAATCAGCCCCAGCATTTT. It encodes CASSFSGGSNQPQHF.

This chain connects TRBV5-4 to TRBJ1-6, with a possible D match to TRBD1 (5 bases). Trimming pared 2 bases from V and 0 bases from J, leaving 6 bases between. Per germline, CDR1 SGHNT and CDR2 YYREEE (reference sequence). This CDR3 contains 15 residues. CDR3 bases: TGTGCCAGCAGCTTAGGGGACTCCTATAATTCACCCCTCCACTTT. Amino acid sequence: CASSLGDSYNSPLHF. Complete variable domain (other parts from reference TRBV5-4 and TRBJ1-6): ETGVTQSPTHLIKTRGQQVTLRCSSQSGHNTVSWYQQALGQGPQFIFQYYREEENGRGNFPPRFSGLQFPNYSSELNVNALELDDSALYLCASSLGDSYNSPLHFGNGTRLTVT.

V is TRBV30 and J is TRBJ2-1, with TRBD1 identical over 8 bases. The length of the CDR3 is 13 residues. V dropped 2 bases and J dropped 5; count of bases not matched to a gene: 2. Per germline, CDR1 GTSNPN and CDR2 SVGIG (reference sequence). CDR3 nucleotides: TGTGCCTGGAGTCCGGACAGGGACAATGAGCAGTTCTTC. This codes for CAWSPDRDNEQFF.

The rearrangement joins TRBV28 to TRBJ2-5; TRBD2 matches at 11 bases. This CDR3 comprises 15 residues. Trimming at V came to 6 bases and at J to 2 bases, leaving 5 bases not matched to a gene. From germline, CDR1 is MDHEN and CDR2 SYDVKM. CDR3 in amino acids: CASRTIAGGQETQYF. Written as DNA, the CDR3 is TGTGCCAGCAGGACAATAGCGGGAGGGCAAGAGACCCAGTACTTC.